This T cell receptor beta chain was recorded in a study of T cells in Graves' hyperthyroidism and ophthalmopathy. The germline V and J ends were trimmed by 1 base and 10 bases, with 14 bases remaining between them. The CDR3 extends over 15 amino acids. From germline, CDR1 is SGHVS and CDR2 FQNEAQ. It was RNA transcripts that yielded the amplified TCR beta CDR3 regions. A set of HTBI primers served as the primers for a first-round RT-PCR of the TCR CDR3. TCRdb fed the multiplex PCR reads into MiXCR, producing one record per CDR3 protein. The table has around 660,000 distinct CDR3 sequences, about 45% seen once. This clonotype has at least ten counts.

The sequence was collected from an adult man with Graves' disease, either hyperthyroidism or ophthalmopathy (not recorded which). This rearrangement joins TRBV7-8 to TRBJ1-6; D not resolved. Sequenced sample: peripheral blood or thyroid tissue (not recorded which). This CDR3 reads CASSLEAGRRSPLHF. For the CDR3, the DNA is TGTGCCAGCAGCTTAGAGGCTGGGAGGAGGTCACCCCTCCACTTT.